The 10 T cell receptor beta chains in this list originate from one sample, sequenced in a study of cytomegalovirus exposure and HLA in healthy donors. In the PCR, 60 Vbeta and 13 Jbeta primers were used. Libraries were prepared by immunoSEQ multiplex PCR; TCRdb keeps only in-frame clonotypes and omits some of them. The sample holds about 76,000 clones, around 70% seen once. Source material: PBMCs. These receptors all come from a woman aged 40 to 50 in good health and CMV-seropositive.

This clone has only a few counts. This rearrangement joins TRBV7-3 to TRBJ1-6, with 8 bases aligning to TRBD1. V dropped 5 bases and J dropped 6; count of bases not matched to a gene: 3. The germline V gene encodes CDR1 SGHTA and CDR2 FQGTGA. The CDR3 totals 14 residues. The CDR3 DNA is TGTGCCAGCAGCCAGGGGGCGGTTAATTCACCCCTCCACTTT. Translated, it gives CASSQGAVNSPLHF.

The CDR3 nucleotides read TGTGCCAGCAGCTTTAGAAGCGGCACAGATACGCAGTATTTT. Protein product: CASSFRSGTDTQYF. The rearrangement joins TRBV7-2 to TRBJ2-3; D not resolved. Trimming pared 3 bases from V and 1 base from J, leaving 8 bases between. The CDR3 covers 14 residues. CDR1 SGHTA and CDR2 FQGNSA come from the germline V gene.

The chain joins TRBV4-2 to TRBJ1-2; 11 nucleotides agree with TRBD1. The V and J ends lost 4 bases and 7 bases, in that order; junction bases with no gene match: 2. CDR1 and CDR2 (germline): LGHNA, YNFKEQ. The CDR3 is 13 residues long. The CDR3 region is CASSRGTGGGYTF. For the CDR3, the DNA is TGTGCCAGCAGCCGGGGGACAGGGGGTGGCTACACCTTC.

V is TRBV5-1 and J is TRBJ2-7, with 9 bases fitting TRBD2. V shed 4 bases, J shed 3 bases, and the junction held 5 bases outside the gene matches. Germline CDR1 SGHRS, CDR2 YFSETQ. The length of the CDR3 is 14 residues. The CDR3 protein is CASSVLAGVYEQYF. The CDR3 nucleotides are TGCGCCAGCAGCGTACTAGCGGGCGTCTACGAGCAGTACTTC.

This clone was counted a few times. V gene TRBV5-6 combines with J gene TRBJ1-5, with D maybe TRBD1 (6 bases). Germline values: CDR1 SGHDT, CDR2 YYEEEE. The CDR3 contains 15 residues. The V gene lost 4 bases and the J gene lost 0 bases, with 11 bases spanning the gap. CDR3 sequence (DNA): TGTGCCAGCAGCACGGGACAAGATAGCAATCAGCCCCAGCATTTT. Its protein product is CASSTGQDSNQPQHF. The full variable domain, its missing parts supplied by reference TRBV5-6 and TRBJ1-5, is DAGVTQSPTHLIKTRGQQVTLRCSPKSGHDTVSWYQQALGQGPQFIFQYYEEEERQRGNFPDRFSGHQFPNYSSELNVNALLLGDSALYLCASSTGQDSNQPQHFGDGTRLSIL.

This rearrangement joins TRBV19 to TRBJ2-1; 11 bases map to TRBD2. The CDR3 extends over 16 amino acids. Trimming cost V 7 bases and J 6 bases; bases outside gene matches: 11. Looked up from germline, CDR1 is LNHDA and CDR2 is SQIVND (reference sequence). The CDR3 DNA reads TGTGCCAGTATCATAGTAGCGGGAGGGTCGCCCAATGAGCAGTTCTTC. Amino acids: CASIIVAGGSPNEQFF.

This CDR3 is CASSELASGEQYF. Here the CDR3 DNA reads TGTGCCAGCAGTGAACTAGCTTCGGGCGAGCAGTACTTC. The V call is TRBV6-1, the J call TRBJ2-7; maybe TRBD2 (5 bases). This CDR3 has 13 amino acids. The ends were cut back, 2 bases at V and 6 bases at J, with 11 bases in the middle. Germline V gene sequence: CDR1 MNHNS, CDR2 SASEGT.

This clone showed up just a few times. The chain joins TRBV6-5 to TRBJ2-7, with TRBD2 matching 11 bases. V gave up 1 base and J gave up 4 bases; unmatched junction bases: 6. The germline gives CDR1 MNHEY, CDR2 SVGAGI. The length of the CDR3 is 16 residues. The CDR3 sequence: CASSYYPLAGGYEQYF. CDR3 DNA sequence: TGTGCCAGCAGTTACTACCCCCTAGCGGGGGGATACGAGCAGTACTTC.

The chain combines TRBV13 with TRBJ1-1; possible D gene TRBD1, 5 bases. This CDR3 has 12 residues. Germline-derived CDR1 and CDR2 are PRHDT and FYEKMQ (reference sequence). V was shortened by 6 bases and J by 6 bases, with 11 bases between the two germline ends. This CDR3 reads CASRGGRPEAFF. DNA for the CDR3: TGTGCCAGCAGGGGGGGTCGGCCTGAAGCTTTCTTT.

CDR3 region: CSPREGTYEQYF. As DNA, the CDR3 is TGCAGCCCCCGGGAGGGAACCTACGAGCAGTACTTC. The genes are TRBV29-1 and TRBJ2-7, with 8 positions matching TRBD2. V dropped 8 bases and J dropped 2; count of bases not matched to a gene: 5. Germline assignment: CDR1 SQVTM and CDR2 ANQGSEA. This CDR3 region has 12 residues.